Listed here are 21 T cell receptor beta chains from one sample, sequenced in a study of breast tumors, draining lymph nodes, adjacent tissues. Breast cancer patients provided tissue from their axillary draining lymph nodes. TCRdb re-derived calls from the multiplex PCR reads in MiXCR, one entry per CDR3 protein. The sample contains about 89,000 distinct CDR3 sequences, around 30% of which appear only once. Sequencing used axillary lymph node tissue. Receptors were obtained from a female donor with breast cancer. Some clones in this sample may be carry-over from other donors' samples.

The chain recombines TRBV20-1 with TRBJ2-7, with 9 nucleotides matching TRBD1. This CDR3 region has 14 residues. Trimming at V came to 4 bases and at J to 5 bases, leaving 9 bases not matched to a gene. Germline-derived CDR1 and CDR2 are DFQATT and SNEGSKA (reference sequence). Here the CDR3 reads CSAKAGTGPHEQYF. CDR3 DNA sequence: TGCAGTGCTAAAGCCGGGACAGGGCCCCACGAGCAGTACTTC.

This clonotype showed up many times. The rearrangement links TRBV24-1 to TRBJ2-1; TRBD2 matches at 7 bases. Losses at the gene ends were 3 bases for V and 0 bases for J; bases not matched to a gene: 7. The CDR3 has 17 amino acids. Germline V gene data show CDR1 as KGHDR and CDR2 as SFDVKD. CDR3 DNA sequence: TGTGCCACCAGTGATCCTCTAGCGGAGTTCTCCTACAATGAGCAGTTCTTC. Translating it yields CATSDPLAEFSYNEQFF.

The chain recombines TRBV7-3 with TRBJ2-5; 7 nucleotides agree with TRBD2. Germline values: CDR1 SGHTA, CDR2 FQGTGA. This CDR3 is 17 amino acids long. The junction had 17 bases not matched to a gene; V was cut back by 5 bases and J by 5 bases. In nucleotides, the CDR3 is TGTGCCAGCAGCGCGACGGGGGGTTACGCGTTCGTGGAGACCCAGTACTTC. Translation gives CASSATGGYAFVETQYF.

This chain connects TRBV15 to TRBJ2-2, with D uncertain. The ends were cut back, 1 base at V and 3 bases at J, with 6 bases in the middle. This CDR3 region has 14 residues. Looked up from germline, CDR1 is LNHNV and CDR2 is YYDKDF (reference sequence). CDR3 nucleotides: TGTGCCACCAGCAGAGGGCCCGACACCGGGGAGCTGTTTTTT. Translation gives CATSRGPDTGELFF.

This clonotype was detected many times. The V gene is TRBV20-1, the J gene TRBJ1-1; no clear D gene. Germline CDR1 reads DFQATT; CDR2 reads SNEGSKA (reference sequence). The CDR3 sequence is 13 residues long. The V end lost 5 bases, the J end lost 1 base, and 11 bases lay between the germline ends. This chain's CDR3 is CSAREGTNTEAFF. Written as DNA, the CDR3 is TGCAGTGCTCGGGAGGGAACGAACACTGAAGCTTTCTTT.

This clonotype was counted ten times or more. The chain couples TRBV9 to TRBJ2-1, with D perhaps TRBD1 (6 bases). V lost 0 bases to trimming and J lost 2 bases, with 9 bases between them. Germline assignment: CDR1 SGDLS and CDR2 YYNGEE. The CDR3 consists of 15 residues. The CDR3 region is CASSVEQGPYNEQFF. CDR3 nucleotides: TGTGCCAGCAGCGTAGAACAGGGCCCCTACAATGAGCAGTTCTTC.

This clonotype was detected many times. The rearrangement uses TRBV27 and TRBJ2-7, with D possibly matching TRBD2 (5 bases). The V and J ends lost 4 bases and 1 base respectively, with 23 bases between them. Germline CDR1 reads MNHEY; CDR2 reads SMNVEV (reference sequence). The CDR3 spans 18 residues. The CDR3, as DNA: TGTGCCAGCAGTTCCGGCCGTGTTGGGAGCGGAAATTCCTACGAGCAGTACTTC. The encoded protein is CASSSGRVGSGNSYEQYF.

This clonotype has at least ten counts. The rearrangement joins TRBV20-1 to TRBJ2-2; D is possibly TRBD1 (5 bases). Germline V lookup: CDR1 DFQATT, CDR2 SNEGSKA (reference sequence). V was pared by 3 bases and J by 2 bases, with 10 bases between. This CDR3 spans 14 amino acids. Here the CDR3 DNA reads TGCAGTGCTAGCAGGGTGGGAAACACCGGGGAGCTGTTTTTT. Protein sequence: CSASRVGNTGELFF.

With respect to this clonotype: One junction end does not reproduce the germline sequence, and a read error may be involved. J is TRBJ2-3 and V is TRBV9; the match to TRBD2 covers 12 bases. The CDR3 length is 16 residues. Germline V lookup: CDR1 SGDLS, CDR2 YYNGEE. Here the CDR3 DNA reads TGTGTCAGCAGCGTAGTACTAGCGGGAGGCCCAGATACGCAGTATTTT. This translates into CVSSVVLAGGPDTQYF.

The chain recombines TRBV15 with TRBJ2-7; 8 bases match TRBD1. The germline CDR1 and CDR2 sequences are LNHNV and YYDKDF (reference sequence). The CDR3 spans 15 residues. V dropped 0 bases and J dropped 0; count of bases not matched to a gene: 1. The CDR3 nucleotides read TGTGCCACCAGCAGAGACCAGGGGGCCTCCTACGAGCAGTACTTC. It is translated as CATSRDQGASYEQYF.

Written as DNA, the CDR3 is TGTGCCAGCAGTTATTGGCCTAGCGGGGGGCCAGTTAAGGAAGAGACCCAGTACTTC. Translated, it gives CASSYWPSGGPVKEETQYF. The chain employs TRBV6-2 or TRBV6-3 and TRBJ2-5; TRBD2 agrees at 11 bases. In germline, CDR1 is MNHEY, CDR2 SVGEGT. The J segment lost 3 bases and the V segment lost 3 bases, leaving 15 bases of the junction unmatched. The CDR3 is made up of 19 amino acids.

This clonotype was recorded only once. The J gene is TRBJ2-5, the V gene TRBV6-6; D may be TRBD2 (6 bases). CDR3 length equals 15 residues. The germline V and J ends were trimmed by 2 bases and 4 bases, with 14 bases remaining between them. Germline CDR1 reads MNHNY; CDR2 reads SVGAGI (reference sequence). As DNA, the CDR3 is TGTGCCAGCAGTTACCGCCGGGAAGCGGGAGAGACCCAGTACTTC. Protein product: CASSYRREAGETQYF.

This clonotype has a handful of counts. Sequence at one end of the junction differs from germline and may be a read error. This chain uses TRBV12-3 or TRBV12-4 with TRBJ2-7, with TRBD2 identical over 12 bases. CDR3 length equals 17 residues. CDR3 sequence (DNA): TGTGCCAGCAGTACCCGTCTGACTAGCGGGAGTTCCTACGGGCAGTACTTC. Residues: CASSTRLTSGSSYGQYF.

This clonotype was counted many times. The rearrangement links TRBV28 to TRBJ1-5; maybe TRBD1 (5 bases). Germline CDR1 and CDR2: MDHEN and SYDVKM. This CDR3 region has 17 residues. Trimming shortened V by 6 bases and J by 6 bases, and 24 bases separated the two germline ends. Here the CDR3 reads CASSVSGWDLSGQPQHF. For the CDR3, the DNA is TGTGCCAGCAGCGTGAGTGGGTGGGACCTTAGCGGTCAGCCCCAGCATTTT.

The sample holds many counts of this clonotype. The CDR3 sequence: CATSDHQGSAFF. The CDR3 DNA reads as TGTGCCACCAGTGATCATCAGGGTTCAGCTTTCTTT. The V gene is TRBV24-1, the J gene TRBJ1-1, with TRBD1 as a possible D gene (5 bases). This CDR3 is built from 12 residues. The germline V gene encodes CDR1 KGHDR and CDR2 SFDVKD. With 3 bases removed from V and 10 bases from J, the gap between germline ends came to 11 bases.

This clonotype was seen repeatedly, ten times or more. The CDR3 DNA reads as TGTGCCAGCAGCGTAGGACAGTCCCTTTACGAGCAGTACTTC. Its protein product is CASSVGQSLYEQYF. This rearrangement joins TRBV9 to TRBJ2-7; TRBD1 might be the D (5 bases). In germline, CDR1 is SGDLS, CDR2 YYNGEE. The CDR3 has 14 residues. Trimming cost V 0 bases and J 4 bases, with 11 bases left between them.

CDR3 loop: CASSLTGTGGRSSYEQYF. CDR3 nucleotide sequence: TGTGCCAGCAGCTTAACCGGGACAGGGGGCAGGAGCTCCTACGAGCAGTACTTC. V is TRBV7-3 and J is TRBJ2-7; 12 nucleotides line up with TRBD1. In germline, CDR1 is SGHTA, CDR2 FQGTGA. This CDR3 has 18 amino acids. Losses at the gene ends were 0 bases for V and 0 bases for J; bases not matched to a gene: 6.

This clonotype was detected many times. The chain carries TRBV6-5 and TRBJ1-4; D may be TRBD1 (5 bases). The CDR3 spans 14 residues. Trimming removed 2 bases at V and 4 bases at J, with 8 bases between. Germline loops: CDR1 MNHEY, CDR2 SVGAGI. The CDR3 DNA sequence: TGTGCCAGCAGTTACCGTGACAGTAATGAAAAACTGTTTTTT. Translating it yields CASSYRDSNEKLFF.

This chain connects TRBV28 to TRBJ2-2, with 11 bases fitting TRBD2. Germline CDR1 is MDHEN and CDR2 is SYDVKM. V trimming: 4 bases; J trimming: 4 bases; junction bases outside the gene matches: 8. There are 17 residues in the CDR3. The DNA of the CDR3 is TGTGCCAGCAGTTATGGGCTAGCGGGGGGAGGCACCGGGGAGCTGTTTTTT. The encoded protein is CASSYGLAGGGTGELFF.

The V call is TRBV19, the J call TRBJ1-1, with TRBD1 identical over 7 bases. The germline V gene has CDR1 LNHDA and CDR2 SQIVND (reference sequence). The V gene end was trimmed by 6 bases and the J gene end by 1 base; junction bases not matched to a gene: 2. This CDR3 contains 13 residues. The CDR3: CASRRQGNTEAFF. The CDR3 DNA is TGTGCCAGTAGAAGACAGGGGAACACTGAAGCTTTCTTT.

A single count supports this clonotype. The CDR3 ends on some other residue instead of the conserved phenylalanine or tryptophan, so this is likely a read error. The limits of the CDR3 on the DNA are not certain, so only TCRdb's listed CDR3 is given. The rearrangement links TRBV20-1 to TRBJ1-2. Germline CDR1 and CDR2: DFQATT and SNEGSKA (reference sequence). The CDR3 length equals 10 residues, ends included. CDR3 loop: CSARSLEASG.